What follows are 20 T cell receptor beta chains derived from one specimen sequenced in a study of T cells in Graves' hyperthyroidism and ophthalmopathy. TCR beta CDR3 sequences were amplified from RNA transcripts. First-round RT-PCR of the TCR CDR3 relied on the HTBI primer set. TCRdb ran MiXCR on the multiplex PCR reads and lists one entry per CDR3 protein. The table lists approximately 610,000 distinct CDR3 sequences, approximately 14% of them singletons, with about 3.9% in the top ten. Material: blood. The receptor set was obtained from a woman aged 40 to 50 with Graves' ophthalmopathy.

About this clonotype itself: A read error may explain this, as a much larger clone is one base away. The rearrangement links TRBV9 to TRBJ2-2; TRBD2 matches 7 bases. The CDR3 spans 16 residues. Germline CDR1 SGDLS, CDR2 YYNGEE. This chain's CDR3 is CASSGRRGGGTVELFF. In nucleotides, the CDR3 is TGTGCCAGCAGCGGACGCCGCGGGGGAGGCACCGTGGAGCTGTTTTTT.

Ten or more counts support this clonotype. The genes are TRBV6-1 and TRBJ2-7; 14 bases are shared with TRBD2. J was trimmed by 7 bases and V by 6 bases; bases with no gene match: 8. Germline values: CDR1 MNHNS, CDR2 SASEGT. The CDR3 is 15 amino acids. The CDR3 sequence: CASSPMTSGRDEQYF. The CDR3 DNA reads TGTGCCAGCAGCCCCATGACTAGCGGGAGGGATGAGCAGTACTTC.

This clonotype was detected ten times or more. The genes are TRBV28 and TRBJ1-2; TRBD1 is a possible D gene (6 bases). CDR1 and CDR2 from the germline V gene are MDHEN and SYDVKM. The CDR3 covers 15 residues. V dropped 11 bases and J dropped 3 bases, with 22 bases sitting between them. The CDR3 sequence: CAGSGGGQVDYGYTF. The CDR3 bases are TGTGCCGGCTCCGGCGGGGGACAAGTTGACTATGGCTACACCTTC.

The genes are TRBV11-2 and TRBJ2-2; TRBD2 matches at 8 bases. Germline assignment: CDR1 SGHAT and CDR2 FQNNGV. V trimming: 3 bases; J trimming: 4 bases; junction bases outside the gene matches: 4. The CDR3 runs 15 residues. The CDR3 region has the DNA TGTGCCAGCAGCTTCCTAGCGGGTGCCACCGGGGAGCTGTTTTTT. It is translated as CASSFLAGATGELFF.

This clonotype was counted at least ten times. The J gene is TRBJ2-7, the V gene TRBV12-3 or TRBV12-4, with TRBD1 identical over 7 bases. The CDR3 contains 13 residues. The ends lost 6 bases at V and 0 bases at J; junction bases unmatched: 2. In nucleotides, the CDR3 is TGTGCCAGCAGGGGACAGTTCTCCTACGAGCAGTACTTC. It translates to CASRGQFSYEQYF.

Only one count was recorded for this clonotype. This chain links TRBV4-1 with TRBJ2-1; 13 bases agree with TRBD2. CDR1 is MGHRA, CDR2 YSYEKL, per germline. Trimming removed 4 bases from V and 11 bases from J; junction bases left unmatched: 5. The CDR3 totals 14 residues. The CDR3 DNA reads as TGCGCCAGCAGCCCCGGGACTAGCGGGGTTCAGCAGTTCTTC. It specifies CASSPGTSGVQQFF.

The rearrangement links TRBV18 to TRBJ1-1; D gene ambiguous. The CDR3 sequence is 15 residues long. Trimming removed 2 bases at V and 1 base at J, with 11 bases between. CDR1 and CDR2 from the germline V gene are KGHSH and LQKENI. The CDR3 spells CASSPGTMGNTEAFF. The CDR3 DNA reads TGTGCCAGCTCACCAGGAACGATGGGGAACACTGAAGCTTTCTTT.

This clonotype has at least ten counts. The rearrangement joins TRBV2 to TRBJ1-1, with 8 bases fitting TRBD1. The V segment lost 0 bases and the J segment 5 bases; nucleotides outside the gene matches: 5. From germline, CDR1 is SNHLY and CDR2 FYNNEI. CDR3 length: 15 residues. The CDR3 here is CASSEAGQGATEAFF. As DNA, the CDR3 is TGTGCCAGCAGTGAAGCTGGGCAGGGGGCGACTGAAGCTTTCTTT.

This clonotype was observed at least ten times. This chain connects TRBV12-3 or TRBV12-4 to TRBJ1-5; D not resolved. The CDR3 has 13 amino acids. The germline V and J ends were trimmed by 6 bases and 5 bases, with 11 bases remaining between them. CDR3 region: CASSRDFDQPQHF. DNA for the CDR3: TGTGCCAGCAGCCGGGATTTCGATCAGCCCCAGCATTTT.

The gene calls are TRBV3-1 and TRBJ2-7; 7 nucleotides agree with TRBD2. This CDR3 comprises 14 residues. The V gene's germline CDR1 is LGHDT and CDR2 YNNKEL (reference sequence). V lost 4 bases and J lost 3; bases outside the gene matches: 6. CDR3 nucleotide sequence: TGTGCCAGCAGCCCGCAAGGGACTAACTACGAGCAGTACTTC. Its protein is CASSPQGTNYEQYF.

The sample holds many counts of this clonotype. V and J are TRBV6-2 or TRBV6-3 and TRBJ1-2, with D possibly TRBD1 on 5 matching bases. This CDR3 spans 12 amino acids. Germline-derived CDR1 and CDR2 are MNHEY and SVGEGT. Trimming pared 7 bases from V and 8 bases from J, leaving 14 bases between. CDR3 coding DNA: TGTGCCAGCAACATCGGGACGGAAGGCTACACCTTC. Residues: CASNIGTEGYTF.

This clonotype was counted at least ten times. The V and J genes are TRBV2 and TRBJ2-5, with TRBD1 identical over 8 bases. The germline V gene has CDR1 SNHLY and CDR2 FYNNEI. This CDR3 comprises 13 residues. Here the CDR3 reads CASHRGYQETQYF. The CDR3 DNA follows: TGTGCGAGTCACAGGGGGTACCAAGAGACCCAGTACTTC.

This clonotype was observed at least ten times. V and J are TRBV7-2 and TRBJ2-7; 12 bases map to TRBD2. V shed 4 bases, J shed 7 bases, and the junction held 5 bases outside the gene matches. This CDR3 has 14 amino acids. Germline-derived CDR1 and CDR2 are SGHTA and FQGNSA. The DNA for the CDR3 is TGTGCCAGCAGCTCTAGCGGGAGGGCCATTGAGCAGTACTTC. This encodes CASSSSGRAIEQYF.

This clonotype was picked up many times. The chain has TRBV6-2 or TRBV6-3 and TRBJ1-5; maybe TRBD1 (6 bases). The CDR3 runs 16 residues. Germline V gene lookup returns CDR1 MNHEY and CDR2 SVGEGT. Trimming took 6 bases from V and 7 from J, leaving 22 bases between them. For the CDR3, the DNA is TGTGCCAGCAGGCCGACAGGCCCCTTTGCCCGCCAGCCCCAGCATTTT. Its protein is CASRPTGPFARQPQHF.

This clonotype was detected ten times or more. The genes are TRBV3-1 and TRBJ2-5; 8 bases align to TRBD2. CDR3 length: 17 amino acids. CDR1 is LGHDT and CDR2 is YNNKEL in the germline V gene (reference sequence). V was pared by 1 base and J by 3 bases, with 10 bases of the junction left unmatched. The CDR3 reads CASSQVDSGSGKETQYF. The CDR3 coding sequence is TGTGCCAGCAGCCAAGTAGACAGCGGGAGTGGGAAAGAGACCCAGTACTTC.

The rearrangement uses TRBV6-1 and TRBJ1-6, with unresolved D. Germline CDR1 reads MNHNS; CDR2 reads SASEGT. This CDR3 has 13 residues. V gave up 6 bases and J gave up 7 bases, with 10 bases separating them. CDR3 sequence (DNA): TGTGCCAGCAGCTATGATGGGAATTCACCCCTCCACTTT. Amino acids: CASSYDGNSPLHF.

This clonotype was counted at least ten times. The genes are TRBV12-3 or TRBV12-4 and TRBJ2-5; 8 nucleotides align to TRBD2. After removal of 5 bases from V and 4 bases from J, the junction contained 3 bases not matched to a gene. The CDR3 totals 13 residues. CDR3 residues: CASSPGTRETQYF. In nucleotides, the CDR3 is TGTGCCAGCAGTCCCGGGACTAGAGAGACCCAGTACTTC.

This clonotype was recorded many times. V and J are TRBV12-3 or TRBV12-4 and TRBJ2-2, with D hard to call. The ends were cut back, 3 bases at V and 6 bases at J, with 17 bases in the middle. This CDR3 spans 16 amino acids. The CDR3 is CASSFFREWRAGELFF. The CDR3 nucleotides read TGTGCCAGCAGTTTTTTTAGGGAATGGCGTGCCGGGGAGCTGTTTTTT.

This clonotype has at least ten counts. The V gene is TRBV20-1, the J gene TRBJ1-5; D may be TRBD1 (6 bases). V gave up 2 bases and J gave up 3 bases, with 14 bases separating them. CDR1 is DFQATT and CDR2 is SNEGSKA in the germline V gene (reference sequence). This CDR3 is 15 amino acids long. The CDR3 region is CSARRSGDVNQPQHF. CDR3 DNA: TGCAGTGCTAGAAGATCAGGGGATGTCAATCAGCCCCAGCATTTT.

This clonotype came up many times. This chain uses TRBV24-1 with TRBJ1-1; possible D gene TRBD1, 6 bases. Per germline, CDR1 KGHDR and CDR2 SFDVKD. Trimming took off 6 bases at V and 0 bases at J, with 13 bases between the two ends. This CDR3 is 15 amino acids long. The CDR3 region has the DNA TGTGCCACCAGTAACTGGGGACATCTGAACACTGAAGCTTTCTTT. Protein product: CATSNWGHLNTEAFF.